This TCR beta chain was documented in a study of metastatic and nonmetastatic thyroid tumors (dated by TCRdb to 2020 to 2021). In terms of the full investigation: For patients with malignant and with benign thyroid disease, the researchers compared repertoires between peripheral blood samples and tumor or nodule tissue samples.

On the study overall, not on this receptor specifically: TCR beta diversity was reported as significantly higher in malignant tumors than in benign nodules, in both blood and tumor samples.

The library was built by means of PCR. The instrument given in TCRdb is Illumina HiSeq 4000. The TCR beta-chain CDR3 region of each patient was profiled by high-throughput sequencing. Processing in the source paper ran as follows. CDR3 differences across clinicopathological groups were used to build a classifier for discriminating distant-metastatic papillary thyroid cancer patients. The Shannon index was used to measure repertoire diversity, and the Morisita-Horn index was used to measure how similar tumor and blood repertoires were. The public reads were reanalyzed by TCRdb: fastp trimming at Q25, MiXCR alignment, in-frame beta chains only. These V and J calls originate from TCRdb's pipeline instead of the authors' own analysis. The sample yields some 86,000 clones; around 13% were counted once. The ten biggest clones cover more than 7% of the sample. The CDR3, cysteine through phenylalanine, is 14 amino acids long. Only the CDR3 region is kept as DNA, spanning 42 bases read in frame from base 1. The germline V gene (reference sequence) specifies DFQATT as CDR1 and SNEGSKA as CDR2. The junction shows trimming of 6 bases on V and 1 base on J, plus 14 bases between the germline ends.

There are many counts of this clone. No cognate antigen has been identified for it. Within one base of it there is no much larger clone, and no base qualities were kept. No treatment had been received by any patient before thyroid surgery. Patient clinical samples collected from about 2011 to 2018 were retrospectively analysed using T-cell receptor beta sequencing. This sequence originates from a female donor with papillary thyroid cancer or a benign thyroid nodule (not recorded which). Some clones in this sample may be carry-over from other donors' samples. The sample consisted of tumor tissue. The sequence is built from TRBV20-1 and TRBJ2-3; TRBD1 is possibly the D segment (6 matching bases). CDR3 region: CSAQTGLGTDTQYF. The DNA sequence is given as TGCAGTGCCCAGACAGGTTTGGGCACAGATACGCAGTATTTT.